Following are 24 T cell receptor beta chains from one sample sequenced in a study (TCRdb year 2016). The library was made by RT-PCR. These reads were obtained on an Illumina MiSeq. Using fastp trimming at Q25 and MiXCR clonotype assembly, TCRdb reanalyzed the public sequencing data and kept in-frame beta chains. Each entry merges the rows of one CDR3 protein and shows their most common DNA and genes. Present in this sample are about 680,000 distinct CDR3 sequences, 12% to 15% of which were seen just once. In total, the top ten clones hold about 3.6% of the sample. Sequencing was carried out using memory CD4+ T cells from blood. The source is a female donor in good health, serving as a healthy control.

The table lists this clonotype with a few counts. The chain links TRBV28 to TRBJ2-7, with 12 bases matching TRBD2. Germline lookup yields CDR1 MDHEN and CDR2 SYDVKM. The CDR3 totals 13 residues. V lost 7 bases, J lost 3 bases, and 1 base stayed unmatched. The CDR3 loop is CASKTSGSYEQYF. CDR3 nucleotide sequence: TGTGCCAGCAAGACTAGCGGGAGCTACGAGCAGTACTTC. Full variable domain (missing parts from reference TRBV28 and TRBJ2-7): DVKVTQSSRYLVKRTGEKVFLECVQDMDHENMFWYRQDPGLGLRLIYFSYDVKMKEKGDIPEGYSVSREKKERFSLILESASTNQTSMYLCASKTSGSYEQYFGPGTRLTVT.

The chain uses TRBV24-1 and TRBJ2-2; possibly TRBD2 for D (6 bases). Per the germline V gene, CDR1 is KGHDR and CDR2 is SFDVKD. With 1 base removed from V and 5 bases from J, the gap between germline ends came to 7 bases. The CDR3 contains 14 residues. DNA for the CDR3: TGTGCCACCAGTGATTTTCGGGAGACCGGGGAGCTGTTTTTT. Its protein is CATSDFRETGELFF.

There are a few counts of this clonotype. The chain has TRBV12-3 or TRBV12-4 and TRBJ2-1; 7 bases match TRBD1. The trim removed 4 bases at V and 7 bases at J, leaving 7 bases unmatched. This CDR3 has 14 residues. CDR3 sequence: CASSYRDSMNEQFF. The DNA for the CDR3 is TGTGCCAGCAGTTACCGGGACAGCATGAATGAGCAGTTCTTC.

The chain is built from TRBV7-2 and TRBJ2-2, with a tentative D call TRBD2 (6 bases). Germline values: CDR1 SGHTA, CDR2 FQGNSA. V gave up 4 bases and J gave up 5 bases, with 20 bases separating them. The CDR3 contains 17 residues. CDR3 nucleotide sequence: TGTGCCAGCAGCTCAAGGAGAGGGGCGCGGGAAACCGGGGAGCTGTTTTTT. Translation gives CASSSRRGARETGELFF.

This clonotype was counted a few times. This chain uses TRBV19 with TRBJ1-2; D is unresolved. The V end lost 5 bases, the J end lost 5 bases, and 12 bases lay between the germline ends. The CDR3 spans 13 residues. Germline CDR1 and CDR2: LNHDA and SQIVND (reference sequence). The CDR3, as DNA: TGTGCCAGTAGTGTCCGGGAGGTTTATGGCTACACCTTC. This translates into CASSVREVYGYTF.

This clonotype was observed a handful of times. The chain is built from TRBV18 and TRBJ1-1; TRBD1 is a possible D gene (6 bases). The CDR3 has 15 amino acids. Germline lookup yields CDR1 KGHSH and CDR2 LQKENI. The V and J ends lost 6 bases and 11 bases respectively, with 25 bases between them. CDR3 sequence: CASSRDEQGLHWAFF. CDR3 in DNA: TGTGCCAGCTCGAGGGATGAGCAGGGGCTTCACTGGGCTTTCTTT. The whole variable domain, remainder taken from reference TRBV18 and TRBJ1-1, is NAGVMQNPRHLVRRRGQEARLRCSPMKGHSHVYWYRQLPEEGLKFMVYLQKENIIDESGMPKERFSAEFPKEGPSILRIQQVVRGDSAAYFCASSRDEQGLHWAFFGQGTRLTVV.

The V gene is TRBV12-3 or TRBV12-4, the J gene TRBJ2-3, with TRBD2 matching 13 bases. J gave up 6 bases and V 6 bases, and 9 bases lay outside the gene matches. This CDR3 spans 16 amino acids. As DNA, the CDR3 is TGTGCCAGCAGGGGACTCACTAGCGGGAGGGGTGATACGCAGTATTTT. Amino acids: CASRGLTSGRGDTQYF.

The V and J genes are TRBV5-1 and TRBJ1-1; 9 bases fit TRBD1. Germline CDR1 is SGHRS and CDR2 is YFSETQ. Trimming cost V 5 bases and J 2 bases; bases outside gene matches: 13. This CDR3 has 17 residues. CDR3 sequence reads: CASSRTGTGRSNTEAFF. The DNA of the CDR3 is TGCGCCAGCAGTAGGACCGGGACAGGGAGATCTAACACTGAAGCTTTCTTT. Full variable domain (remainder filled in from reference TRBV5-1 and TRBJ1-1): KAGVTQTPRYLIKTRGQQVTLSCSPISGHRSVSWYQQTPGQGLQFLFEYFSETQRNKGNFPGRFSGRQFSNSRSEMNVSTLELGDSALYLCASSRTGTGRSNTEAFFGQGTRLTVV.

In this sample, this clonotype turned up many times. The chain is built from TRBV5-1 and TRBJ2-5; 10 bases are shared with TRBD2. There are 15 residues in the CDR3. J lost 5 bases, V lost 1 base, and 5 bases had no gene match. Germline assignment: CDR1 SGHRS and CDR2 YFSETQ. CDR3 in amino acids: CASSLLAGEQETQYF. The DNA of the CDR3 is TGCGCCAGCAGCTTGCTAGCGGGAGAGCAGGAGACCCAGTACTTC.

This clonotype was counted at least ten times. The chain recombines TRBV12-3 or TRBV12-4 with TRBJ1-2; 7 bases are shared with TRBD1. Trimming at V came to 5 bases and at J to 10 bases, leaving 10 bases not matched to a gene. CDR3 length equals 13 residues. Here the CDR3 DNA reads TGTGCCAGCAGTAAAGACAGGGTTGAGCCCTACACCTTC. As protein: CASSKDRVEPYTF.

Ten or more counts support this clonotype. CDR3 region: CASRRGPGNIRDEQYF. In nucleotides, the CDR3 is TGCGCCAGCAGACGTGGCCCAGGGAATATTCGAGACGAGCAGTACTTC. The chain is built from TRBV5-1 and TRBJ2-7; possibly TRBD1 for D (5 bases). This CDR3 has 16 amino acids. The germline CDR1 and CDR2 sequences are SGHRS and YFSETQ. V was clipped by 5 bases and J by 5 bases, with 23 bases between them.

This clonotype was seen more than once but under ten times. J is TRBJ2-1 and V is TRBV20-1; TRBD2 agrees at 10 bases. Trimming cost V 7 bases and J 5 bases; bases outside gene matches: 14. The germline gives CDR1 DFQATT, CDR2 SNEGSKA (reference sequence). CDR3 length equals 16 residues. The CDR3 coding sequence is TGCAGTGTCAACCCCAGCCGGACTAGCGGCAACAATGAGCAGTTCTTC. Its protein product is CSVNPSRTSGNNEQFF.

This rearrangement joins TRBV10-3 to TRBJ2-7; a weak D match, TRBD1 (6 bases). Germline V lookup: CDR1 ENHRY, CDR2 SYGVKD. This CDR3 is built from 12 residues. V was pared by 4 bases and J by 6 bases, with 10 bases between. The CDR3 sequence: CAISGGLLEQYF. As DNA, the CDR3 is TGTGCCATCAGTGGGGGGCTCCTCGAGCAGTACTTC.

This clonotype was counted only a few times. CDR3 nucleotide sequence: TGCGCCAGCAGCTTGCAGGACCCGAATGGAAACACCATATATTTT. It specifies CASSLQDPNGNTIYF. The chain couples TRBV5-1 to TRBJ1-3; D ambiguous. Germline CDR1 reads SGHRS; CDR2 reads YFSETQ. This CDR3 is 15 amino acids long. V gave up 1 base and J gave up 3 bases, with 11 bases separating them.

This clonotype was seen at least ten times. V is TRBV5-1 and J is TRBJ2-7, with no clear D. This CDR3 comprises 13 residues. The V and J ends lost 4 bases and 0 bases respectively, with 8 bases between them. Germline V CDR1 and CDR2: SGHRS, YFSETQ. CDR3 bases: TGCGCCAGCAGCGTGGTGAGCTCCTACGAGCAGTACTTC. As protein: CASSVVSSYEQYF.

This clonotype has more than one count but fewer than ten. The J gene is TRBJ2-7, the V gene TRBV6-2 or TRBV6-3, with D possibly TRBD2 on 6 matching bases. The CDR3 spans 13 residues. Germline CDR1 MNHEY, CDR2 SVGEGT. V was cut by 7 bases and J by 2 bases, with 12 bases left in between. The DNA of the CDR3 is TGTGCCAGCATTAGTAGCGGAACCTACGAGCAGTACTTC. This translates into CASISSGTYEQYF.

The chain couples TRBV6-6 to TRBJ2-7; D not certain. Trimming left V 0 bases short and J 5 bases short, with 5 bases between. CDR3 size: 12 residues. Germline V CDR1 and CDR2: MNHNY, SVGAGI (reference sequence). CDR3 residues: CASSYSANEQYF. DNA of the CDR3: TGTGCCAGCAGTTACTCTGCGAACGAGCAGTACTTC.

This clonotype was seen a handful of times. The chain is built from TRBV12-3 or TRBV12-4 and TRBJ2-2; D may be TRBD1 or TRBD2 (6 bases each). The CDR3 contains 16 residues. V dropped 6 bases and J dropped 5 bases, with 19 bases sitting between them. The CDR3 DNA sequence: TGTGCCAGCAGCCCCGACAGGCGGGACCCTACCGGGGAGCTGTTTTTT. Its protein is CASSPDRRDPTGELFF.

The table lists this clonotype with a few counts. The chain links TRBV6-2 or TRBV6-3 to TRBJ2-7, with TRBD1 matching over 8 bases. V shed 7 bases, J shed 4 bases, and the junction held 9 bases outside the gene matches. The CDR3 covers 14 residues. CDR1 and CDR2 (germline): MNHEY, SVGEGT. CDR3: CASNPRGPRYEQYF. The CDR3 region has the DNA TGTGCCAGCAACCCCAGGGGGCCCCGGTACGAGCAGTACTTC.

This clonotype was counted at least ten times. V and J are TRBV29-1 and TRBJ2-7; D gene ambiguous. CDR1 and CDR2 (germline): SQVTM, ANQGSEA. The CDR3 sequence is 12 residues long. V was pared by 6 bases and J by 4 bases, with 13 bases between. The DNA of the CDR3 is TGCAGCGTCCGGATTCTTGATTACGAGCAGTACTTC. Amino acid sequence: CSVRILDYEQYF.

The chain recombines TRBV5-1 with TRBJ2-3; TRBD1 matches 7 bases. Germline CDR1 is SGHRS and CDR2 is YFSETQ. This CDR3 is built from 15 residues. The V gene end was trimmed by 2 bases and the J gene end by 2 bases; junction bases not matched to a gene: 5. The CDR3 loop is CASSFMGQFTDTQYF. As DNA, the CDR3 is TGCGCCAGCAGCTTCATGGGACAGTTCACAGATACGCAGTATTTT. The full variable domain, with the rest looked up from reference TRBV5-1 and TRBJ2-3, is KAGVTQTPRYLIKTRGQQVTLSCSPISGHRSVSWYQQTPGQGLQFLFEYFSETQRNKGNFPGRFSGRQFSNSRSEMNVSTLELGDSALYLCASSFMGQFTDTQYFGPGTRLTVL.

The rearrangement uses TRBV6-5 and TRBJ2-5, with D possibly being TRBD2 (5 bases). The germline CDR1 and CDR2 sequences are MNHEY and SVGAGI. V was pared by 2 bases and J by 5 bases, with 12 bases between. This CDR3 spans 14 amino acids. DNA of the CDR3: TGTGCCAGCAGTTACATAATGGGCGGGGAGACCCAGTACTTC. It specifies CASSYIMGGETQYF.

The genes are TRBV28 and TRBJ2-1, with 10 bases fitting TRBD2. Germline loops: CDR1 MDHEN, CDR2 SYDVKM. Trimming removed 7 bases from V and 0 bases from J; junction bases left unmatched: 15. There are 19 residues in the CDR3. The chain's CDR3 is CASTPGVASGSGSYNEQFF. The CDR3, as DNA: TGTGCCAGCACTCCTGGGGTGGCTAGCGGGAGTGGCTCCTACAATGAGCAGTTCTTC.

The rearrangement uses TRBV7-9 and TRBJ2-1, with D possibly matching TRBD1 (6 bases). V shed 1 base and J shed 4 bases, with 14 bases lying between them. CDR1 and CDR2 from the germline V gene are SEHNR and FQNEAQ (reference sequence). This CDR3 has 16 amino acids. The DNA of the CDR3 is TGTGCCAGCAGCTTAGGTTCAGGGGTCCCTTACAATGAGCAGTTCTTC. Residues: CASSLGSGVPYNEQFF.